This T cell receptor beta chain comes out of a study of blood T cell repertoires in COVID-19. Method: immunoSEQ multiplex PCR; TCRdb's copy keeps in-frame clones and lacks some. Of roughly 100,000 clones in the sample, 70% to 90% are singletons; the top ten hold 3% to 3.5%. Germline V gene sequence: CDR1 SGHTA, CDR2 FQGNSA. This CDR3 comprises 14 residues. Trimming removed 4 bases at V and 2 bases at J, with 10 bases between. The chain links TRBV7-2 to TRBJ2-3; tentatively, D is TRBD1 (5 bases). The sample taken for sequencing was peripheral blood. The TCR comes from a middle-aged man in a cohort sampled during active COVID-19. The CDR3 DNA sequence: TGTGCCAGCAGCTCGGTGACAGCCACAGATACGCAGTATTTT. This translates into CASSSVTATDTQYF. The full variable domain, in which reference TRBV7-2 and TRBJ2-3 provide the parts outside the CDR3, is GAGVSQSPSNKVTEKGKDVELRCDPISGHTALYWYRQSLGQGLEFLIYFQGNSAPDKSGLPSDRFSAERTGGSVSTLTIQRTQQEDSAVYLCASSSVTATDTQYFGPGTRLTVL.